These T cell receptor beta chains were read from a single sample in a study of identical twins. TCRdb re-derived calls from the 5' RACE reads in MiXCR, one entry per CDR3 protein. The profile covers about 460,000 distinct CDR3 sequences, with more than 13% appearing a single time and about 0.53% taken by the ten largest. These sequences were also reported in another study, on yellow fever vaccine responses in identical twins.

Material: CD4+ T cells sorted from blood. The receptors derive from a woman aged 18-30 years in good health. Each CDR3 is given with its conserved first and last residue. D genes are given only for firm matches. Size tells how often a clone was seen (once, few, many) or the class of an expanded clone, and some rows leave it out.

j_gene: TRBJ1-4; d_gene: -; abundance: few; v_gene: TRBV20-1; len: 18; CDR3aa: CSATKGTPTFAWGEKLFF; CDR3nt: TGCAGTGCCACCAAAGGGACCCCAACTTTTGCCTGGGGTGAAAAACTGTTTTTT
j_gene: TRBJ2-2; d_gene: TRBD2; abundance: few; v_gene: TRBV5-1; len: 17; CDR3aa: CASSLPSGGANTGELFF; CDR3nt: TGCGCCAGCAGCTTGCCCAGCGGGGGTGCGAACACCGGGGAGCTGTTTTTT
j_gene: TRBJ1-2; d_gene: TRBD1; abundance: few; v_gene: TRBV20-1; len: 12; CDR3aa: CSASRGRGGYTF; CDR3nt: TGCAGTGCTAGCAGGGGGAGAGGTGGCTACACCTTC
j_gene: TRBJ1-2; d_gene: -; abundance: -; v_gene: TRBV7-2; len: 14; CDR3aa: CASSLKTAVYGYTF; CDR3nt: TGTGCCAGCAGCTTAAAGACAGCTGTATATGGCTACACCTTC
j_gene: TRBJ2-5; d_gene: -; abundance: -; v_gene: TRBV6-1; len: 14; CDR3aa: CASSRGQSQETQYF; CDR3nt: TGTGCCAGCAGTCGCGGACAGTCCCAAGAGACCCAGTACTTC
j_gene: TRBJ2-5; d_gene: TRBD2; abundance: -; v_gene: TRBV10-3; len: 16; CDR3aa: CAMSGRLAGGGETQYF; CDR3nt: TGTGCCATGAGTGGGCGACTAGCGGGAGGGGGAGAGACCCAGTACTTC
j_gene: TRBJ2-7; d_gene: -; abundance: few; v_gene: TRBV7-9; len: 14; CDR3aa: CASSLEGVGREQYF; CDR3nt: TGTGCCAGCAGCTTAGAGGGTGTAGGGCGGGAGCAGTACTTC
j_gene: TRBJ2-7; d_gene: -; abundance: few; v_gene: TRBV7-9; len: 14; CDR3aa: CASSTPIGRYEQYF; CDR3nt: TGTGCCAGCAGCACCCCAATAGGCCGATACGAGCAGTACTTC
j_gene: TRBJ2-5; d_gene: TRBD2; abundance: few; v_gene: TRBV7-8; len: 15; CDR3aa: CASSPVAGGEETQYF; CDR3nt: TGTGCCAGCAGCCCGGTTGCGGGAGGAGAAGAGACCCAGTACTTC
j_gene: TRBJ1-5; d_gene: TRBD1; abundance: -; v_gene: TRBV5-1; len: 15; CDR3aa: CASSIGTDSNQPQHF; CDR3nt: TGCGCCAGCAGCATCGGGACAGATAGCAATCAGCCCCAGCATTTT
j_gene: TRBJ1-2; d_gene: -; abundance: -; v_gene: TRBV7-2; len: 15; CDR3aa: CASSLSQGLTYGYTF; CDR3nt: TGTGCCAGCAGCTTAAGTCAGGGGCTGACCTATGGCTACACCTTC
j_gene: TRBJ2-7; d_gene: TRBD1; abundance: few; v_gene: TRBV28; len: 15; CDR3aa: CASSNEGTGKYEQYF; CDR3nt: TGTGCCAGCAGTAATGAAGGGACAGGGAAGTACGAGCAGTACTTC
j_gene: TRBJ1-1; d_gene: -; abundance: -; v_gene: TRBV27; len: 13; CDR3aa: CASSLARLAEAFF; CDR3nt: TGTGCCAGCAGTTTAGCGAGGTTGGCTGAAGCTTTCTTT
j_gene: TRBJ2-7; d_gene: TRBD2; abundance: -; v_gene: TRBV10-3; len: 14; CDR3aa: CAIGTSGSSYEQYF; CDR3nt: TGTGCCATTGGGACTAGCGGGAGCTCCTACGAGCAGTACTTC
j_gene: TRBJ2-7; d_gene: -; abundance: -; v_gene: TRBV29-1; len: 12; CDR3aa: CSAASTFHEQYF; CDR3nt: TGCAGCGCCGCTTCGACTTTCCACGAGCAGTACTTC
j_gene: TRBJ2-2; d_gene: -; abundance: few; v_gene: TRBV7-2; len: 14; CDR3aa: CASSPSMNTGELFF; CDR3nt: TGTGCCAGCAGCCCCTCCATGAACACCGGGGAGCTGTTTTTT
j_gene: TRBJ1-6; d_gene: -; abundance: many; v_gene: TRBV29-1; len: 11; CDR3aa: CSVTLGSVGHF; CDR3nt: TGCAGCGTCACCCTTGGCTCGGTAGGCCACTTT
j_gene: TRBJ1-2; d_gene: -; abundance: few; v_gene: TRBV5-1; len: 15; CDR3aa: CASSLGAAGGSGYTF; CDR3nt: TGCGCCAGCAGCTTGGGGGCAGCGGGAGGAAGTGGCTACACCTTC
j_gene: TRBJ2-7; d_gene: TRBD1; abundance: many; v_gene: TRBV15; len: 14; CDR3aa: CATSIPGQGSKQYF; CDR3nt: TGTGCCACCAGCATCCCCGGACAGGGTAGTAAGCAGTACTTC
j_gene: TRBJ2-2; d_gene: -; abundance: -; v_gene: TRBV2; len: 17; CDR3aa: CASSPEGPGERTGELFF; CDR3nt: TGTGCCAGCAGCCCAGAGGGTCCCGGGGAGCGCACCGGGGAGCTGTTTTTT
j_gene: TRBJ1-1; d_gene: TRBD1; abundance: few; v_gene: TRBV12-3/TRBV12-4; len: 15; CDR3aa: CASSTQTGGWTEAFF; CDR3nt: TGTGCCAGCAGTACGCAGACAGGGGGGTGGACTGAAGCTTTCTTT
j_gene: TRBJ2-1; d_gene: -; abundance: few; v_gene: TRBV7-7; len: 14; CDR3aa: CASSLVLGSNEQFF; CDR3nt: TGTGCTAGCAGCTTAGTCTTGGGTTCCAATGAGCAGTTCTTC
j_gene: TRBJ2-1; d_gene: TRBD1; abundance: many; v_gene: TRBV7-2; len: 14; CDR3aa: CASSPDRDYNEQFF; CDR3nt: TGTGCCAGCAGCCCCGACAGGGACTACAATGAGCAGTTCTTC
j_gene: TRBJ2-2; d_gene: -; abundance: few; v_gene: TRBV19; len: 15; CDR3aa: CASMSGPRNTGELFF; CDR3nt: TGTGCCAGTATGTCGGGCCCCCGAAACACCGGGGAGCTGTTTTTT
j_gene: TRBJ2-3; d_gene: TRBD2; abundance: few; v_gene: TRBV20-1; len: 15; CDR3aa: CSANLPGGSTDTQYF; CDR3nt: TGCAGTGCCAACCTCCCGGGAGGAAGCACAGATACGCAGTATTTT
j_gene: TRBJ2-7; d_gene: -; abundance: -; v_gene: TRBV24-1; len: 13; CDR3aa: CATSDSGTGEQYF; CDR3nt: TGTGCCACCAGTGACTCCGGGACCGGGGAGCAGTACTTC
j_gene: TRBJ2-2; d_gene: -; abundance: few; v_gene: TRBV7-7; len: 15; CDR3aa: CASSLLNANTGELFF; CDR3nt: TGTGCTAGCAGCTTATTAAATGCAAACACCGGGGAGCTGTTTTTT
j_gene: TRBJ2-5; d_gene: TRBD2; abundance: few; v_gene: TRBV7-9; len: 16; CDR3aa: CASSLAALAGEETQYF; CDR3nt: TGTGCCAGCAGCTTAGCCGCTCTAGCGGGTGAGGAGACCCAGTACTTC
j_gene: TRBJ2-3; d_gene: -; abundance: many; v_gene: TRBV12-3/TRBV12-4; len: 13; CDR3aa: CASSSDSTDTQYF; CDR3nt: TGTGCCAGCAGCTCGGATAGCACAGATACGCAGTATTTT
j_gene: TRBJ2-7; d_gene: TRBD2; abundance: -; v_gene: TRBV7-9; len: 14; CDR3aa: CASSPSGGPNEQYF; CDR3nt: TGTGCCAGCAGCCCGTCGGGAGGGCCTAACGAGCAGTACTTC
j_gene: TRBJ2-7; d_gene: -; abundance: few; v_gene: TRBV11-2; len: 21; CDR3aa: CASSLRDANNPLKKGSYEQYF; CDR3nt: TGTGCCAGCAGCTTACGGGACGCAAACAATCCGTTAAAGAAGGGCTCCTACGAGCAGTACTTC
j_gene: TRBJ2-1; d_gene: -; abundance: few; v_gene: TRBV6-6; len: 12; CDR3aa: CASSYMDHEQFF; CDR3nt: TGTGCCAGCAGTTACATGGACCATGAGCAGTTCTTC
j_gene: TRBJ2-7; d_gene: -; abundance: few; v_gene: TRBV5-1; len: 13; CDR3aa: CASSLEASYEQYF; CDR3nt: TGCGCCAGCAGCTTGGAGGCCTCCTACGAGCAGTACTTC
j_gene: TRBJ2-7; d_gene: -; abundance: -; v_gene: TRBV27; len: 14; CDR3aa: CASSLKGTVYEQYF; CDR3nt: TGTGCCAGCAGTTTAAAGGGGACGGTCTACGAGCAGTACTTC
j_gene: TRBJ1-6; d_gene: -; abundance: few; v_gene: TRBV27; len: 13; CDR3aa: CASRPGVGSPLHF; CDR3nt: TGTGCCAGCAGACCGGGGGTTGGTTCACCCCTCCACTTT
j_gene: TRBJ2-3; d_gene: -; abundance: few; v_gene: TRBV11-2; len: 15; CDR3aa: CASSSPGTNRDTQYF; CDR3nt: TGTGCCAGCAGCTCGCCCGGGACAAACAGAGATACGCAGTATTTT
j_gene: TRBJ2-2; d_gene: -; abundance: few; v_gene: TRBV6-5; len: 12; CDR3aa: CASTRGFGELFF; CDR3nt: TGTGCCAGCACCCGTGGGTTCGGGGAGCTGTTTTTT
j_gene: TRBJ2-1; d_gene: -; abundance: few; v_gene: TRBV3-1; len: 14; CDR3aa: CASSGGPWVNEQFF; CDR3nt: TGTGCCAGCAGCGGGGGACCCTGGGTCAATGAGCAGTTCTTC
j_gene: TRBJ1-5; d_gene: TRBD1; abundance: -; v_gene: TRBV7-8; len: 16; CDR3aa: CASSTWTGKSNQPQHF; CDR3nt: TGTGCCAGCAGCACGTGGACAGGGAAGAGCAATCAGCCCCAGCATTTT
j_gene: TRBJ2-7; d_gene: -; abundance: -; v_gene: TRBV20-1; len: 12; CDR3aa: CSAILDSYEQYF; CDR3nt: TGCAGTGCTATTCTGGACTCCTACGAGCAGTACTTC
j_gene: TRBJ2-3; d_gene: TRBD2; abundance: few; v_gene: TRBV15; len: 17; CDR3aa: CATSRGGTSGVGDTQYF; CDR3nt: TGTGCCACCAGCAGAGGCGGGACTAGCGGGGTAGGAGATACGCAGTATTTT
j_gene: TRBJ2-7; d_gene: -; abundance: few; v_gene: TRBV12-3/TRBV12-4; len: 14; CDR3aa: CASNRASDSYEQYF; CDR3nt: TGTGCCAGCAACCGGGCTAGCGACTCCTACGAGCAGTACTTC
j_gene: TRBJ2-2; d_gene: -; abundance: few; v_gene: TRBV5-1; len: 15; CDR3aa: CASSPLWGSAGELLF; CDR3nt: TGCGCCAGCAGCCCGTTGTGGGGGTCGGCCGGGGAGCTGCTTTTT
j_gene: TRBJ2-7; d_gene: -; abundance: few; v_gene: TRBV5-6; len: 14; CDR3aa: CASSHDRIYYEQYF; CDR3nt: TGTGCCAGCAGCCACGACAGGATCTACTACGAGCAGTACTTC